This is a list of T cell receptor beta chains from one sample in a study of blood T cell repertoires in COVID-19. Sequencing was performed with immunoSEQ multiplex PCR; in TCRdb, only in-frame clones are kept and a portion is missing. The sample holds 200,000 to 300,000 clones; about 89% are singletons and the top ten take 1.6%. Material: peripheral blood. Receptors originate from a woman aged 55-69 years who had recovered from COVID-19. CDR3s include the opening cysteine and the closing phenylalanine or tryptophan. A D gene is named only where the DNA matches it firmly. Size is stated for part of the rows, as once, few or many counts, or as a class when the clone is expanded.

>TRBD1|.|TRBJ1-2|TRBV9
TGTGCCAGCACCCAGGGGGCGTCCAACTATGGCTACACCTTC
CASTQGASNYGYTF
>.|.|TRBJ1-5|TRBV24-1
TGTGCCACCAGTGAGAGGAGTGGGCCCCAGCATTTT
CATSERSGPQHF
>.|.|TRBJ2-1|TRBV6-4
TGTGCCAGCAGTGAAACTAGCTACAATGAGCAGTTCTTC
CASSETSYNEQFF
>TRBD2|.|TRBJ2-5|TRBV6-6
TGTGCCAGCAGTCGAACTCGAAGCGGGGGGGCCGGGGAGACCCAGTACTTC
CASSRTRSGGAGETQYF
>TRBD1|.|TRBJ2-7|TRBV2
TGTGCCAGCAGTGAATGGGACAGGGGGCCCAGCGAGCAGTACTTC
CASSEWDRGPSEQYF
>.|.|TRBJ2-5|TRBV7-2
TGTGCCAGCAGTCCGGGGGACCAAGAGACCCAGTACTTC
CASSPGDQETQYF
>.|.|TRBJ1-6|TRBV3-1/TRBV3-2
TGTGCCAGCAGCTCCTCGTTCTGGGAGAACCATAATTCACCCCTCCACTTT
CASSSSFWENHNSPLHF
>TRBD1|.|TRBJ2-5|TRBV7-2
TGTGCCAGCAGCTTAGGCAGGACAGGTCCCCAAGAGACCCAGTACTTC
CASSLGRTGPQETQYF
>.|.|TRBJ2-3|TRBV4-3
TGCGCCAGCAGCCAAGGTTCGCAGGTTAGCACAGATACGCAGTATTTT
CASSQGSQVSTDTQYF
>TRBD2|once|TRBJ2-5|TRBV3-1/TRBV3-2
TGTGCCAGCAGCGACACCTCTAGCGGCCTCTGGATCCAGTACTTC
CASSDTSSGLWIQYF